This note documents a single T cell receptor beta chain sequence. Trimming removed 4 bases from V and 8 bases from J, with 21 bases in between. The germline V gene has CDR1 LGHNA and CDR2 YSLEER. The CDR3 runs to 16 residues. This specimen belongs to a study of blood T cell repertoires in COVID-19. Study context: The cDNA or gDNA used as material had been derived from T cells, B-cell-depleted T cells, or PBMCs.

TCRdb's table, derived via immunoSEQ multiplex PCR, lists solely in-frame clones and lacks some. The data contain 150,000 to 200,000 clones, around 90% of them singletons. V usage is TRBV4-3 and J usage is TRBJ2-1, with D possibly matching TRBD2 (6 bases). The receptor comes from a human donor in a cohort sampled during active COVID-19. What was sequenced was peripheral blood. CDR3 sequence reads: CASSPRGLAAGYEQFF. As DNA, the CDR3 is TGCGCCAGCAGCCCGAGGGGTTTAGCGGCCGGCTATGAGCAGTTCTTC.